This is a list of T cell receptor beta chains from one sample in a study of cytomegalovirus exposure and HLA in healthy donors. Assay used: immunoSEQ multiplex PCR; TCRdb lists only in-frame clones, some missing. Of some 90,000 clones in the sample, about two thirds were seen once. The specimen was PBMCs. Receptors originate from a man in his fifties or sixties in good health and CMV-seronegative. The CDR3 runs from the conserved cysteine through the conserved F or W. D genes are given only for firm matches. Where a row states a size, it is once, few, many or the class of an expanded clone; other rows omit it.

>.|.|TRBV10-3|TRBJ2-5
TGTGCCATCAGTGAGCCGACGAACACTCCCGGGGAGACCCAGTACTTC
CAISEPTNTPGETQYF
>.|few|TRBV5-1|TRBJ1-1
TGCGCCAGCAGCTTGGGGGCAGGGAACACTGAAGCTTTCTTT
CASSLGAGNTEAFF
>.|.|TRBV2|TRBJ1-6
TGTGCCAGCAATCCCGATAATTCACCCCTCCACTTT
CASNPDNSPLHF
>TRBD2|.|TRBV30|TRBJ2-1
TGTGCCTGGAGTGAAGGAGCGGGGGGGTACAATGAGCAGTTCTTC
CAWSEGAGGYNEQFF
>.|.|TRBV11-2|TRBJ2-6
TGTGCCAGCAGCGTACGGTTAACAGGGACCGACTCTGGGGCCAACGTCCTGACTTTC
CASSVRLTGTDSGANVLTF
>.|.|TRBV2|TRBJ2-5
TGTGCCAGCACCCGTGAGGAGACCCAGTACTTC
CASTREETQYF
>TRBD2|.|TRBV7-7|TRBJ2-1
TGTGCTAGCAGCTTACGTGTGAGAACTAGCGGGAGTATCGATGAGCAGTTCTTC
CASSLRVRTSGSIDEQFF
>.|.|TRBV16|TRBJ1-5
TGTGCCAGCAGCAATCTCCGAGGCCCCTATCAGCATTTT
CASSNLRGPYQHF
>.|.|TRBV28|TRBJ1-4
TGTGCCAGCAGAGAGGGCCTTAATGAAAAACTGTTTTTT
CASREGLNEKLFF
>TRBD1|.|TRBV20-1|TRBJ2-1
TGCAGTGCTGGACAGACAGGGTCCCAGTTCTTC
CSAGQTGSQFF
>.|.|TRBV5-1|TRBJ2-7
TGCGCCAGCAGCTTGGCGTCAGGGCCCTACGAGCAGTACTTC
CASSLASGPYEQYF
>TRBD1|.|TRBV6-5|TRBJ1-2
TGTGCCAGCAGTACGACAGGGGGATATGGCTACACCTTC
CASSTTGGYGYTF
>.|many|TRBV2|TRBJ2-2
TGTGCCAGTAGACAGACCGGGGAGCTGTTTTTT
CASRQTGELFF
>TRBD2|few|TRBV5-4|TRBJ2-1
TGTGCCAGCAGCTTTGTACCGGGACTAGCGGGAGCCCACAATGAGCAGTTCTTC
CASSFVPGLAGAHNEQFF
>.|.|TRBV4-1|TRBJ1-4
TGCGCCAGCAGCCCCCCGCGGGGGGCGGGGTCTAATGAAAAACTGTTTTTT
CASSPPRGAGSNEKLFF
>.|.|TRBV19|TRBJ1-1
TGTGCCAGTAGTATAGGGGCAACAGGGCGGGGGACTGAAGCTTTCTTT
CASSIGATGRGTEAFF
>.|.|TRBV7-2|TRBJ2-1
TGTGCCAGCAGCTCAATATCGTCGGTCAATGAGCAGTTCTTC
CASSSISSVNEQFF
>.|.|TRBV30|TRBJ1-1
TGTGCCTGGAACCGGGACATCCTGAACACTGAAGCTTTCTTT
CAWNRDILNTEAFF
>.|.|TRBV4-3|TRBJ1-2
TGCGCCAGCAGCCAAGACGTAGCGGCCGGTGGCTACACCTTC
CASSQDVAAGGYTF
>TRBD2|many|TRBV11-2|TRBJ2-3
TGTGCCAGCAGCAGGTTAGCGGGGGCGGGAGATACGCAGTATTTT
CASSRLAGAGDTQYF